The T cell receptor (beta chain) described here comes from a study of blood T cell repertoires in COVID-19. Background on the study: In each case, the material was cDNA or gDNA derived from T cells, B-cell-depleted T cells, or PBMCs.

The method was immunoSEQ multiplex PCR; TCRdb's version includes in-frame clones alone and lacks a portion of them. The data hold about 230,000 clones, with roughly 80% observed a single time. Losses at the gene ends were 6 bases for V and 1 base for J; bases not matched to a gene: 3. Looked up from germline, CDR1 is LNHDA and CDR2 is SQIVND (reference sequence). This CDR3 region has 13 residues. This TCR came from a woman aged 50 to 65 with acute or convalescent COVID-19. The material sequenced was peripheral blood. V is TRBV19 and J is TRBJ2-7; TRBD1 aligns across 7 bases. CDR3 protein: CASSATGSYEQYF. CDR3 nucleotide sequence: TGTGCCAGTAGCGCGACAGGGTCCTACGAGCAGTACTTC.